This passage covers 28 T cell receptor beta chains from one sample sequenced in a study of blood T cell repertoires in COVID-19. TCRdb's table, derived via immunoSEQ multiplex PCR, lists solely in-frame clones and lacks some. The table includes some 160,000 clones, approximately 85% detected once. The sample was peripheral blood. The receptors come from an elderly woman with COVID-19, enrolled during active disease.

The V call is TRBV2, the J call TRBJ1-1, with unresolved D. The V end lost 4 bases, the J end lost 1 base, and 7 bases lay between the germline ends. CDR3 length: 13 residues. Germline lookup yields CDR1 SNHLY and CDR2 FYNNEI. The CDR3 loop is CASSGHQNTEAFF. The CDR3 DNA follows: TGTGCCAGCAGTGGACACCAGAACACTGAAGCTTTCTTT.

Concerning this clone: The same CDR3 also results from other DNA sequences found in this sample. This chain joins TRBV18 and TRBJ1-1; 7 positions agree with TRBD1. Germline loops: CDR1 KGHSH, CDR2 LQKENI. The J segment lost 3 bases and the V segment lost 6 bases, leaving 4 bases of the junction unmatched. This CDR3 region has 13 residues. Here the CDR3 reads CASSPTGYTEAFF. CDR3 bases: TGTGCCAGCTCCCCGACAGGGTACACTGAAGCTTTCTTT.

This chain links TRBV28 with TRBJ1-2, with no clear D. Germline CDR1 reads MDHEN; CDR2 reads SYDVKM. Trimming shortened V by 3 bases and J by 6 bases, and 11 bases separated the two germline ends. The CDR3 runs 13 residues. The CDR3 DNA sequence: TGTGCCAGCAGTTTGGAGCAGCTTCATGGCTACACCTTC. This codes for CASSLEQLHGYTF.

On this clone: Compared with germline, one end of the junction differs, possibly owing to a read error. The chain is built from TRBV7-7 and TRBJ1-5; D remains unclear. The CDR3 is 16 amino acids. Germline CDR1 and CDR2: SSHAT and FNYEAQ (reference sequence). CDR3 sequence (DNA): TGTGCTAGCAGCACGCCGTTAAGGGCGGAGGATCAGCCCCAGCATTTT. Its translation: CASSTPLRAEDQPQHF.

The chain couples TRBV10-3 to TRBJ2-1, with 12 bases identical to TRBD2. The J segment lost 5 bases and the V segment lost 7 bases, leaving 6 bases of the junction unmatched. This CDR3 has 15 residues. Per germline, CDR1 ENHRY and CDR2 SYGVKD. CDR3 coding DNA: TGTGCCATCACCCCTAGCGGGGGGGGCAACAATGAGCAGTTCTTC. This gives the protein CAITPSGGGNNEQFF.

The CDR3: CAIGTAQETQYF. CDR3 in DNA: TGTGCCATCGGGACAGCCCAAGAGACCCAGTACTTC. The V call is TRBV10-3, the J call TRBJ2-5, with 7 bases fitting TRBD1. Germline-derived CDR1 and CDR2 are ENHRY and SYGVKD. This CDR3 is 12 amino acids long. The ends lost 8 bases at V and 1 base at J; junction bases unmatched: 1.

The chain uses TRBV7-9 and TRBJ1-1, with D possibly matching TRBD1 (6 bases). Germline CDR1 SEHNR, CDR2 FQNEAQ (reference sequence). V was cut by 1 base and J by 7 bases, with 16 bases left in between. This CDR3 has 15 amino acids. The CDR3 sequence is CASSLGGRGHREAFF. In DNA, the CDR3 is TGTGCCAGCAGCTTAGGTGGCAGGGGACATCGTGAAGCTTTCTTT. Combining the CDR3 with reference TRBV7-9 and TRBJ1-1 gives the whole variable domain DTGVSQNPRHKITKRGQNVTFRCDPISEHNRLYWYRQTLGQGPEFLTYFQNEAQLEKSRLLSDRFSAERPKGSFSTLEIQRTEQGDSAMYLCASSLGGRGHREAFFGQGTRLTVV.

The genes are TRBV2 and TRBJ1-1; 7 bases align to TRBD1. CDR1 SNHLY and CDR2 FYNNEI come from the germline V gene. Trimming took 6 bases from V and 10 from J; bases not matched to a gene: 5. The CDR3 has 11 residues. The CDR3 loop reads CASRVQGPAFF. The CDR3, as DNA: TGTGCCAGCAGAGTACAGGGGCCAGCTTTCTTT.

The rearrangement joins TRBV20-1 to TRBJ2-7, with a tentative D call TRBD2 (7 bases). Germline assignment: CDR1 DFQATT and CDR2 SNEGSKA (reference sequence). The CDR3 has 13 residues. V gave up 5 bases and J gave up 6 bases, with 17 bases separating them. CDR3 sequence (DNA): TGCAGTGCTCGTGGAGGGGGGGGCCTCGAGCAGTACTTC. Encoded protein: CSARGGGGLEQYF.

The chain uses TRBV5-1 and TRBJ1-2; 8 bases are a match to TRBD1. Germline lookup yields CDR1 SGHRS and CDR2 YFSETQ. V gave up 0 bases and J gave up 7 bases; unmatched junction bases: 2. The CDR3 has 13 amino acids. CDR3: CASSLGQGPGYTF. The CDR3 DNA reads as TGCGCCAGCAGCTTGGGACAGGGGCCTGGCTACACCTTC.

The chain employs TRBV11-2 and TRBJ2-7, with TRBD1 as a possible D gene (5 bases). V lost 0 bases to trimming and J lost 6 bases, with 21 bases between them. The CDR3 is made up of 17 amino acids. Germline CDR1 reads SGHAT; CDR2 reads FQNNGV. Here the CDR3 DNA reads TGTGCCAGCAGCTTAGACCCCCCCAGGGCCCAACAACCCGAGCAGTACTTC. It yields the protein CASSLDPPRAQQPEQYF.

The V gene is TRBV6-6, the J gene TRBJ2-3; 9 positions agree with TRBD1. Germline V gene data show CDR1 as MNHNY and CDR2 as SVGAGI (reference sequence). The CDR3 is 14 residues long. V trimming: 6 bases; J trimming: 3 bases; junction bases outside the gene matches: 4. CDR3 loop: CASRKDRGTDTQYF. For the CDR3, the DNA is TGTGCCAGCAGAAAGGACAGGGGAACAGATACGCAGTATTTT.

This chain connects TRBV11-3 to TRBJ1-1; 10 bases fit TRBD1. From germline, CDR1 is SGHNT and CDR2 YENEEA. This CDR3 spans 15 amino acids. J was trimmed by 1 base and V by 5 bases; bases with no gene match: 4. The DNA of the CDR3 is TGTGCCAGCAGCCCTGGGGACAGGGGGAACACTGAAGCTTTCTTT. Amino acid sequence: CASSPGDRGNTEAFF.

V gene TRBV9 combines with J gene TRBJ1-6; TRBD1 agrees at 8 bases. The CDR3 is made up of 16 amino acids. V lost 1 base, J lost 8 bases, and 8 bases stayed unmatched. Germline V gives CDR1 SGDLS, CDR2 YYNGEE. CDR3 bases: TGTGCCAGCAGCGTAACAGGGGGTGGTGGGTATTCACCCCTCCACTTT. It specifies CASSVTGGGGYSPLHF.

This sequence joins TRBV10-3 and TRBJ2-7, with 9 nucleotides matching TRBD2. V gave up 7 bases and J gave up 1 base; unmatched junction bases: 8. Germline CDR1 reads ENHRY; CDR2 reads SYGVKD. This CDR3 is 15 amino acids long. DNA for the CDR3: TGTGCCATCACTTCCAGCGGGGGGCCTTCCTACGAGCAGTACTTC. Translating gives CAITSSGGPSYEQYF.

The V call is TRBV9, the J call TRBJ2-7; tentatively, D is TRBD2 (5 bases). Trimming took off 0 bases at V and 4 bases at J, with 11 bases between the two ends. CDR1 SGDLS and CDR2 YYNGEE come from the germline V gene. The CDR3 is 14 amino acids. CDR3 nucleotides: TGTGCCAGCAGCGTAGGCGGCAGCGGATACGAGCAGTACTTC. Its protein product is CASSVGGSGYEQYF.

V gene TRBV28 combines with J gene TRBJ1-3, with 7 bases fitting TRBD1. This CDR3 contains 18 residues. Germline V gene sequence: CDR1 MDHEN, CDR2 SYDVKM. V lost 0 bases to trimming and J lost 0 bases; unmatched junction nucleotides: 8. The CDR3 spells CASSLWEMGQYSGNTIYF. CDR3 nucleotides: TGTGCCAGCAGTTTATGGGAAATGGGACAGTACTCTGGAAACACCATATATTTT. The full variable domain, in which reference TRBV28 and TRBJ1-3 provide the parts outside the CDR3, is DVKVTQSSRYLVKRTGEKVFLECVQDMDHENMFWYRQDPGLGLRLIYFSYDVKMKEKGDIPEGYSVSREKKERFSLILESASTNQTSMYLCASSLWEMGQYSGNTIYFGEGSWLTVV.

The V gene is TRBV19, the J gene TRBJ2-3; 8 positions match TRBD1. The CDR3 has 15 amino acids. Trimming removed 6 bases from V and 1 base from J; junction bases left unmatched: 6. The V gene's germline CDR1 is LNHDA and CDR2 SQIVND (reference sequence). This CDR3 reads CASSPSGGGTDTQYF. The DNA of the CDR3 is TGTGCCAGTAGCCCCTCAGGGGGCGGCACAGATACGCAGTATTTT.

The gene calls are TRBV6-5 and TRBJ1-6; D remains ambiguous. This CDR3 is built from 15 residues. Germline V gene data show CDR1 as MNHEY and CDR2 as SVGAGI. The V and J ends lost 0 bases and 5 bases respectively, with 8 bases between them. CDR3 sequence reads: CASSYSSTDNSPLHF. The CDR3 DNA reads TGTGCCAGCAGTTACTCCTCCACGGATAATTCACCCCTCCACTTT.

In its sample, this clone was seen once. V is TRBV28 and J is TRBJ1-5; TRBD1 matches at 9 bases. Germline loops: CDR1 MDHEN, CDR2 SYDVKM. With V trimmed by 3 bases and J by 5 bases, 8 bases remained unmatched. The CDR3 sequence is 16 residues long. The CDR3 DNA follows: TGTGCCAGCAGTTTGGGGACAGGGTTTTTAGATCAGCCCCAGCATTTT. The encoded protein is CASSLGTGFLDQPQHF.

The V and J genes are TRBV28 and TRBJ1-5; D uncertain. V lost 8 bases to trimming and J lost 0 bases, with 11 bases between them. The germline gives CDR1 MDHEN, CDR2 SYDVKM. The CDR3 length is 14 residues. The CDR3 loop is CASHLHSSNQPQHF. CDR3 DNA: TGTGCCAGCCACCTCCATAGTAGCAATCAGCCCCAGCATTTT.

Here the CDR3 reads CASSYDRGVGYGYTF. As DNA, the CDR3 is TGTGCCAGCAGTTACGACAGGGGGGTTGGCTATGGCTACACCTTC. V gene TRBV6-2 or TRBV6-3 combines with J gene TRBJ1-2; 9 nucleotides match TRBD1. CDR3 length equals 15 residues. V dropped 2 bases and J dropped 4; count of bases not matched to a gene: 5. Germline assignment: CDR1 MNHEY and CDR2 SVGEGT.

The rearrangement joins TRBV7-9 to TRBJ1-6; 10 bases fit TRBD1. This CDR3 contains 15 residues. The V and J ends lost 5 bases and 7 bases, in that order; junction bases with no gene match: 5. In germline, CDR1 is SEHNR, CDR2 FQNEAQ (reference sequence). CDR3 nucleotide sequence: TGTGCCAGCAGCGCGACAGGGGGCAAGAATTCACCCCTCCACTTT. Its protein product is CASSATGGKNSPLHF.

The chain carries TRBV19 and TRBJ2-7; perhaps TRBD1 as D (6 bases). The CDR3 extends over 14 amino acids. The V gene lost 2 bases and the J gene lost 3 bases, with 11 bases spanning the gap. Germline CDR1 and CDR2: LNHDA and SQIVND (reference sequence). The CDR3 spells CASSILGGYYEQYF. CDR3 DNA: TGTGCCAGTAGTATATTAGGGGGTTACTACGAGCAGTACTTC.

The chain links TRBV24-1 to TRBJ2-5; D perhaps matches TRBD1 (6 bases). This CDR3 has 13 amino acids. The germline V and J ends were trimmed by 9 bases and 5 bases, with 15 bases remaining between them. CDR1 and CDR2 from the germline V gene are KGHDR and SFDVKD. The chain's CDR3 is CATHPGRGETQYF. The CDR3, as DNA: TGTGCCACCCATCCTGGCAGGGGCGAGACCCAGTACTTC.

In this sample, this clone turned up a few times. V is TRBV5-1 and J is TRBJ2-1; TRBD1 aligns across 11 bases. The CDR3 consists of 14 residues. V dropped 4 bases and J dropped 6; count of bases not matched to a gene: 3. Germline V gene data show CDR1 as SGHRS and CDR2 as YFSETQ. The CDR3 spells CASSRGTGGNEQFF. The CDR3 bases are TGCGCCAGCAGCCGTGGGACAGGGGGCAATGAGCAGTTCTTC. Variable domain in full (rest from reference TRBV5-1 and TRBJ2-1): KAGVTQTPRYLIKTRGQQVTLSCSPISGHRSVSWYQQTPGQGLQFLFEYFSETQRNKGNFPGRFSGRQFSNSRSEMNVSTLELGDSALYLCASSRGTGGNEQFFGPGTRLTVL.

V and J are TRBV20-1 and TRBJ1-6, with 9 bases aligning to TRBD1. In germline, CDR1 is DFQATT, CDR2 SNEGSKA (reference sequence). With 3 bases clipped from V and 9 bases from J, the junction kept 9 bases outside the gene matches. CDR3 length: 15 residues. The CDR3: CSASRLGQGGSPLHF. CDR3 sequence (DNA): TGCAGTGCTAGTAGGCTGGGACAGGGCGGTTCACCCCTCCACTTT.

V is TRBV19 and J is TRBJ2-4, with 7 nucleotides matching TRBD2. Germline-derived CDR1 and CDR2 are LNHDA and SQIVND (reference sequence). J lost 0 bases, V lost 1 base, and 6 bases had no gene match. The CDR3 is 17 residues long. This CDR3 is CASSIGGLAVAKNIQYF. The CDR3 nucleotides read TGTGCCAGTAGTATAGGAGGGCTAGCGGTAGCCAAAAACATTCAGTACTTC.